The clone carrying this T cell receptor (beta chain) was observed a handful of times. The antigen is not known. Looked up from germline, CDR1 is SNHLY and CDR2 is FYNNEI. This CDR3 spans 15 amino acids. Trimming shortened V by 6 bases and J by 9 bases, and 24 bases separated the two germline ends. This record comes from a study of CD8 T cell repertoires and HIV-1 epitope variants. Study as a whole: T cells were stimulated with Twenty-five Gag and Nef peptides separately. Separate from the cultures, 1M uncultured T cells served as baseline. Controls were a CMV, EBV and flu peptide pool, Ebola AY9 negative control, and no-peptide well.

General observations from the study: Of fewer than 10 antigen-specific beta clonotypes, six appeared to cross-react with escape variants.

Some clones are missing from TCRdb's copy, which holds only in-frame ones; the method was immunoSEQ multiplex PCR. The repertoire holds about 5,600 clones, with 64% as singletons. Sequencing was performed on cultured CD8+ T cells derived from PBMCs. This sequence joins TRBV2 and TRBJ2-7, with D perhaps being TRBD1 or TRBD2 (6 bases each). The origin of this receptor is a male donor with HIV. Here the CDR3 reads CASRGSTGLVGGQYF. CDR3 coding DNA: TGTGCCAGCAGGGGATCGACAGGCCTTGTGGGGGGGCAGTACTTC.